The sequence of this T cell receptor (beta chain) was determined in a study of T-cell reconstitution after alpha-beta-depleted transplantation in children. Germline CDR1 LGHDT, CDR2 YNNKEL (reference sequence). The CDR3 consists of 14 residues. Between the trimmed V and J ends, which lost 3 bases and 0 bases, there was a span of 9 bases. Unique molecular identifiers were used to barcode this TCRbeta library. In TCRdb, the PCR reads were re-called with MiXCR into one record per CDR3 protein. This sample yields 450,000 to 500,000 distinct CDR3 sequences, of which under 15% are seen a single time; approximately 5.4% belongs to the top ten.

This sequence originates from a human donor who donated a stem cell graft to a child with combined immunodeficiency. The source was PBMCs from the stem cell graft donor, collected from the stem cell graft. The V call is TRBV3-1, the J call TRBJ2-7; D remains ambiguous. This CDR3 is CASSQGPNSYEQYF. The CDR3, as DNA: TGTGCCAGCAGCCAGGGCCCTAACTCCTACGAGCAGTACTTC.